These 9 T cell receptor beta chains originate from one sample sequenced in a study of T cells after yellow fever vaccination (dated by TCRdb to between 2017 and 2020). Libraries were made using 5' RACE. Sequencing was carried out with an Illumina NovaSeq 6000. TCRdb reprocessing: public reads trimmed at Q25 with fastp, clones called with MiXCR, in-frame beta chains kept. When rows share a CDR3 protein, they turn into one entry using the most common DNA and genes. The sample contains 300,000 or so distinct CDR3 sequences, almost 4% of them found a single time. The ten largest clones represent more than 20% of the sample. This specimen's treatment or condition label, per the study, means: live attenuated yellow fever vaccine strain. The material sequenced was PBMCs, taken 5 days after the yellow fever booster vaccination. These receptors were taken from a man between 18 and 35 years old who received the YFV17D yellow fever vaccine.

The chain combines TRBV5-1 with TRBJ2-5, with D possibly matching TRBD2 (6 bases). CDR1 and CDR2 from the germline V gene are SGHRS and YFSETQ. V lost 4 bases and J 1 base, leaving 14 bases between the germline ends. The CDR3 length is 15 residues. The CDR3 loop reads CASSGRTMAQETQYF. The CDR3, as DNA: TGCGCCAGCAGCGGACGGACTATGGCCCAAGAGACCCAGTACTTC. Combining the CDR3 with reference TRBV5-1 and TRBJ2-5 gives the whole variable domain KAGVTQTPRYLIKTRGQQVTLSCSPISGHRSVSWYQQTPGQGLQFLFEYFSETQRNKGNFPGRFSGRQFSNSRSEMNVSTLELGDSALYLCASSGRTMAQETQYFGPGTRLLVL.

The V gene is TRBV6-2 or TRBV6-3, the J gene TRBJ2-2; D unclear. V lost 2 bases, J lost 0 bases, and 7 bases lay in between. The germline gives CDR1 MNHEY, CDR2 SVGEGT. The length of the CDR3 is 15 residues. The CDR3 sequence: CASSYHDTNTGELFF. The CDR3 nucleotides read TGTGCCAGCAGTTACCACGATACGAACACCGGGGAGCTGTTTTTT.

In its sample, this clonotype was seen a few times. The chain uses TRBV7-2 and TRBJ2-1; TRBD2 matches 7 bases. The CDR3 runs 16 residues. Germline loops: CDR1 SGHTA, CDR2 FQGNSA. Trimming took 2 bases from V and 7 from J; bases not matched to a gene: 11. CDR3 protein: CASSLTRTSDPNEQFF. Written as DNA, the CDR3 is TGTGCCAGCAGCTTAACGAGAACTAGCGACCCGAATGAGCAGTTCTTC.

The chain links TRBV7-8 to TRBJ1-1; 8 nucleotides align to TRBD1. J lost 11 bases, V lost 8 bases, and 13 bases had no gene match. Germline CDR1 is SGHVS and CDR2 is FQNEAQ. This CDR3 has 13 residues. The CDR3 region is CASGQGTPRTAFF. Here the CDR3 DNA reads TGTGCCAGCGGACAGGGTACCCCCCGGACCGCTTTCTTT.

This clonotype was detected many times. This chain uses TRBV27 with TRBJ1-4; D not certain. The CDR3 is 14 residues long. V lost 3 bases and J 4 bases, leaving 9 bases between the germline ends. Germline CDR1 reads MNHEY; CDR2 reads SMNVEV (reference sequence). CDR3 bases: TGTGCCAGCAGTTTCACAGTCAATAATGAAAAACTGTTTTTT. The encoded protein is CASSFTVNNEKLFF. The variable domain in full, with the rest retrieved from reference TRBV27 and TRBJ1-4, is EAQVTQNPRYLITVTGKKLTVTCSQNMNHEYMSWYRQDPGLGLRQIYYSMNVEVTDKGDVPEGYKVSRKEKRNFPLILESPSPNQTSLYFCASSFTVNNEKLFFGSGTQLSVL.

There are a few counts of this clonotype. The chain recombines TRBV20-1 with TRBJ2-1; D remains unclear. V gave up 5 bases and J gave up 2 bases, with 19 bases separating them. Germline CDR1 is DFQATT and CDR2 is SNEGSKA (reference sequence). The CDR3 has 16 residues. As DNA, the CDR3 is TGCAGTGCTGTCTCCCCCCCCCGCAGAACCTACAATGAGCAGTTCTTC. It specifies CSAVSPPRRTYNEQFF.

This clonotype was counted a few times. The chain combines TRBV12-3 or TRBV12-4 with TRBJ1-6, with no clear D. There are 15 residues in the CDR3. With 5 bases removed from V and 4 bases from J, the gap between germline ends came to 12 bases. The CDR3 spells CASSSSDGYNSPLHF. CDR3 nucleotides: TGTGCCAGCAGTAGCTCGGACGGATATAATTCACCCCTCCACTTT.

This clonotype occurred many times. This sequence joins TRBV14 and TRBJ1-6; no clear D. Germline loops: CDR1 SGHDN, CDR2 FVKESK. V gave up 4 bases and J gave up 3 bases, with 16 bases separating them. CDR3 length: 17 amino acids. The CDR3 region is CASSRGSLFFYNSPLHF. Here the CDR3 DNA reads TGTGCCAGCAGCCGAGGCAGTCTTTTTTTCTATAATTCACCCCTCCACTTT.

Many counts were recorded for this clonotype. The chain uses TRBV6-2 or TRBV6-3 and TRBJ2-7; 10 positions match TRBD2. With 6 bases clipped from V and 6 bases from J, the junction kept 11 bases outside the gene matches. Germline values: CDR1 MNHEY, CDR2 SVGEGT. CDR3 length equals 15 residues. CDR3 residues: CASSHSGGTPGEQYV. The CDR3 DNA reads as TGTGCCAGCAGCCATAGCGGGGGGACCCCGGGCGAGCAGTACGTC.